This passage covers 30 T cell receptor beta chains from one sample sequenced in a study of blood T cell repertoires in COVID-19. Libraries were prepared by immunoSEQ multiplex PCR; TCRdb keeps only in-frame clonotypes and omits some of them. The table has over 450,000 clones, 80% to 90% seen once. The sample was peripheral blood. The receptors shown here come from a young man with COVID-19, enrolled during active disease.

The chain links TRBV4-2 to TRBJ2-4; tentative D call: TRBD1 (6 bases). The CDR3 is 18 residues long. V dropped 0 bases and J dropped 8 bases, with 23 bases sitting between them. Germline V gene data show CDR1 as LGHNA and CDR2 as YNFKEQ. CDR3 sequence (DNA): TGTGCCAGCAGCCAAGAGTTTAGGGGCGCGGACAGCGGATACATTCAGTACTTC. Its translation is CASSQEFRGADSGYIQYF.

As regards this clone: Different DNA sequences within this sample yield the same CDR3. The genes are TRBV11-2 and TRBJ2-7; D gene ambiguous. CDR1 and CDR2 from the germline V gene are SGHAT and FQNNGV. The CDR3 spans 12 residues. Trimming cost V 4 bases and J 0 bases, with 4 bases left between them. CDR3 bases: TGTGCCAGCAGCTCGAGCTCCTACGAGCAGTACTTC. Residues: CASSSSSYEQYF. Based on the CDR3 plus reference TRBV11-2 and TRBJ2-7, the full variable domain is EAGVAQSPRYKIIEKRQSVAFWCNPISGHATLYWYQQILGQGPKLLIQFQNNGVVDDSQLPKDRFSAERLKGVDSTLKIQPAKLEDSAVYLCASSSSSYEQYFGPGTRLTVT.

This rearrangement joins TRBV6-5 to TRBJ2-7; 11 bases align to TRBD2. Unmatched junction bases numbered 7, after V lost 4 bases and J lost 2 bases. The CDR3 length is 16 residues. Germline V lookup: CDR1 MNHEY, CDR2 SVGAGI. Here the CDR3 reads CASSSPTSGAPYEQYF. The CDR3 DNA follows: TGTGCCAGCAGTTCCCCGACTAGCGGGGCCCCCTACGAGCAGTACTTC.

The V call is TRBV2, the J call TRBJ1-2, with 10 positions matching TRBD1. The CDR3 runs to 12 residues. Germline trimming cut 7 bases from V and 8 bases from J; bases unmatched to any gene: 4. CDR1 SNHLY and CDR2 FYNNEI come from the germline V gene. The CDR3: CASTGDRGGYTF. CDR3 bases: TGTGCCAGCACCGGGGACAGGGGAGGCTACACCTTC. Supplemented by reference TRBV2 and TRBJ1-2, the full variable domain reads EPEVTQTPSHQVTQMGQEVILRCVPISNHLYFYWYRQILGQKVEFLVSFYNNEISEKSEIFDDQFSVERPDGSNFTLKIRSTKLEDSAMYFCASTGDRGGYTFGSGTRLTVV.

The chain is built from TRBV9 and TRBJ2-5, with D uncertain. The CDR3 extends over 16 amino acids. Germline CDR1 and CDR2: SGDLS and YYNGEE. Deletions cut 0 bases from V and 0 bases from J, with 12 bases between. CDR3 in DNA: TGTGCCAGCAGCGTAGGGTCGGGTAGCTACCAAGAGACCCAGTACTTC. This translates into CASSVGSGSYQETQYF.

This CDR3 reads CASSPEPNSNYGYTF. CDR3 sequence (DNA): TGTGCCAGCAGCCCGGAGCCAAACTCTAACTATGGCTACACCTTC. The gene calls are TRBV6-5 and TRBJ1-2; D gene uncertain. From germline, CDR1 is MNHEY and CDR2 SVGAGI. Trimming took 6 bases from V and 0 from J, leaving 14 bases between them. The CDR3 extends over 15 amino acids.

The chain joins TRBV6-5 to TRBJ2-2; D ambiguous. Germline V lookup: CDR1 MNHEY, CDR2 SVGAGI. Deletions cut 0 bases from V and 8 bases from J, with 10 bases between. The CDR3 consists of 14 residues. The CDR3 sequence: CASSYSRPRGELFF. The CDR3, as DNA: TGTGCCAGCAGTTACTCGAGGCCGCGAGGGGAGCTGTTTTTT.

The chain links TRBV6-5 to TRBJ2-7; 12 nucleotides line up with TRBD2. This CDR3 is built from 14 residues. V trimming: 4 bases; J trimming: 6 bases; junction bases outside the gene matches: 4. Per germline, CDR1 MNHEY and CDR2 SVGAGI. CDR3 in DNA: TGTGCCAGCAGTTCGACTAGCGGGGGAGGCGAGCAGTACTTC. This codes for CASSSTSGGGEQYF.

The chain is built from TRBV9 and TRBJ2-7; 8 bases match TRBD2. CDR1 is SGDLS and CDR2 is YYNGEE in the germline V gene. The J segment lost 5 bases and the V segment lost 3 bases, leaving 10 bases of the junction unmatched. This CDR3 contains 15 residues. Here the CDR3 reads CASSAAGGEFHEQYF. DNA of the CDR3: TGTGCCAGCAGCGCCGCCGGGGGGGAGTTTCACGAGCAGTACTTC.

The chain employs TRBV19 and TRBJ1-1; 9 bases are a match to TRBD1. CDR1 and CDR2 (germline): LNHDA, SQIVND (reference sequence). This CDR3 is built from 14 residues. The V and J ends lost 6 bases and 5 bases, in that order; junction bases with no gene match: 7. The CDR3 spells CASRPTGGGTEAFF. As DNA, the CDR3 is TGTGCCAGTAGGCCGACAGGGGGGGGTACTGAAGCTTTCTTT.

The chain is built from TRBV5-1 and TRBJ2-7, with D maybe TRBD1 (6 bases). In germline, CDR1 is SGHRS, CDR2 YFSETQ. The CDR3 totals 12 residues. The V end lost 4 bases, the J end lost 3 bases, and 8 bases lay between the germline ends. Written as DNA, the CDR3 is TGCGCCAGCAGCCCAGGGGTCTACGAGCAGTACTTC. Its protein product is CASSPGVYEQYF.

This clone has just a few counts. The chain carries TRBV19 and TRBJ1-2, with 7 bases lining up with TRBD1. The junction had 6 bases not matched to a gene; V was cut back by 4 bases and J by 4 bases. The CDR3 covers 14 residues. Germline CDR1 is LNHDA and CDR2 is SQIVND (reference sequence). The CDR3 region has the DNA TGTGCCAGTAGTAGGAGGACAGGCTCCTATGGCTACACCTTC. Translating it yields CASSRRTGSYGYTF.

The chain recombines TRBV30 with TRBJ2-5, with TRBD2 matching over 11 bases. The ends lost 4 bases at V and 3 bases at J; junction bases unmatched: 7. The length of the CDR3 is 15 residues. Germline CDR1 GTSNPN, CDR2 SVGIG (reference sequence). CDR3 residues: CAWTTQGLAEETQYF. The CDR3 nucleotides read TGTGCCTGGACCACCCAGGGACTAGCGGAAGAGACCCAGTACTTC.

The CDR3 DNA follows: TGTGCCAGTAGTATAACCCGACTAGGAGGGCAGTTCTTC. As protein: CASSITRLGGQFF. V gene TRBV19 combines with J gene TRBJ2-1; TRBD2 is a possible D gene (6 bases). Germline V CDR1 and CDR2: LNHDA, SQIVND (reference sequence). Trimming shortened V by 2 bases and J by 12 bases, and 14 bases separated the two germline ends. This CDR3 has 13 amino acids.

For the CDR3, the DNA is TGTGCCAGCTCGCGAGGGAATCGGGACATTAATGAAAAACTGTTTTTT. Amino acid sequence: CASSRGNRDINEKLFF. The chain uses TRBV18 and TRBJ1-4, with D perhaps TRBD1 (6 bases). This CDR3 contains 16 residues. Per germline, CDR1 KGHSH and CDR2 LQKENI. With 6 bases removed from V and 4 bases from J, the gap between germline ends came to 18 bases.

V is TRBV5-1 and J is TRBJ2-7; 8 bases are a match to TRBD1. With 0 bases clipped from V and 4 bases from J, the junction kept 6 bases outside the gene matches. This CDR3 has 15 amino acids. Per the germline V gene, CDR1 is SGHRS and CDR2 is YFSETQ. The CDR3 reads CASSLDRDRRYEQYF. The CDR3 DNA sequence: TGCGCCAGCAGCTTGGATAGGGACAGGCGGTACGAGCAGTACTTC.

The chain uses TRBV19 and TRBJ2-1; the match to TRBD2 covers 12 bases. This CDR3 has 16 amino acids. From germline, CDR1 is LNHDA and CDR2 SQIVND (reference sequence). V dropped 6 bases and J dropped 5; count of bases not matched to a gene: 8. CDR3 nucleotide sequence: TGTGCCAGTAGGGGACTAGCGGGTTTTACAGACAATGAGCAGTTCTTC. It encodes CASRGLAGFTDNEQFF. The variable domain in full, with the rest retrieved from reference TRBV19 and TRBJ2-1, is DGGITQSPKYLFRKEGQNVTLSCEQNLNHDAMYWYRQDPGQGLRLIYYSQIVNDFQKGDIAEGYSVSREKKESFPLTVTSAQKNPTAFYLCASRGLAGFTDNEQFFGPGTRLTVL.

The chain couples TRBV30 to TRBJ1-1; D unresolved. Trimming took off 2 bases at V and 0 bases at J, with 7 bases between the two ends. Germline loops: CDR1 GTSNPN, CDR2 SVGIG (reference sequence). The CDR3 totals 13 residues. The CDR3 loop reads CAWSHSVNTEAFF. For the CDR3, the DNA is TGTGCCTGGAGTCACAGTGTGAACACTGAAGCTTTCTTT.

The CDR3 sequence: CSVEPGGNEQFF. As DNA, the CDR3 is TGCAGCGTTGAACCCGGGGGAAATGAGCAGTTCTTC. The V call is TRBV29-1, the J call TRBJ2-1; D is possibly TRBD2 (6 bases). Between the trimmed V and J ends, which lost 2 bases and 7 bases, there was a span of 9 bases. The CDR3 totals 12 residues. Germline CDR1 SQVTM, CDR2 ANQGSEA.

The rearrangement links TRBV6-5 to TRBJ2-1; 8 nucleotides match TRBD2. The CDR3 loop spans 15 amino acids. Per the germline V gene, CDR1 is MNHEY and CDR2 is SVGAGI. V was pared by 5 bases and J by 4 bases, with 7 bases of the junction left unmatched. The CDR3 loop is CASSPPGLGYNEQFF. The DNA of the CDR3 is TGTGCCAGCAGTCCGCCGGGACTAGGGTACAATGAGCAGTTCTTC.

The chain combines TRBV19 with TRBJ2-1; TRBD2 matches at 11 bases. Germline lookup yields CDR1 LNHDA and CDR2 SQIVND (reference sequence). The CDR3 totals 16 residues. Trimming at V came to 3 bases and at J to 3 bases, leaving 4 bases not matched to a gene. CDR3 protein: CASSMGTSGHYNEQFF. The DNA of the CDR3 is TGTGCCAGTAGTATGGGGACTAGCGGACACTACAATGAGCAGTTCTTC.

In this sample, this clone turned up once. The V call is TRBV18, the J call TRBJ2-5, with D tentatively TRBD1 (6 bases). The CDR3 sequence is 14 residues long. V was clipped by 6 bases and J by 4 bases, with 15 bases between them. Germline V gene data show CDR1 as KGHSH and CDR2 as LQKENI. The CDR3 DNA sequence: TGTGCCAGCTCTCTACGACAGGTTGGAGAGACCCAGTACTTC. This translates into CASSLRQVGETQYF.

The chain carries TRBV3-1 (or the pseudogene TRBV3-2) and TRBJ2-5; maybe TRBD1 (6 bases). The CDR3 is made up of 14 amino acids. Germline V CDR1 and CDR2: LGHDT, YNNKEL (reference sequence). Trimming removed 3 bases at V and 3 bases at J, with 11 bases between. The CDR3 sequence is CASSQGARKETQYF. The CDR3 coding sequence is TGTGCCAGCAGCCAGGGGGCCAGGAAAGAGACCCAGTACTTC.

This clone was seen just once. This chain uses TRBV7-6 with TRBJ2-7; maybe TRBD1 (6 bases). The V gene's germline CDR1 is SGHVS and CDR2 FNYEAQ. The V end lost 1 base, the J end lost 0 bases, and 7 bases lay between the germline ends. This CDR3 spans 14 amino acids. The CDR3 here is CASSLGTASYEQYF. The CDR3 DNA is TGTGCCAGCAGCTTAGGGACAGCCTCCTACGAGCAGTACTTC.

Here the CDR3 DNA reads TGCGCCAGCAGCTTGACAGCAGGGCACACAGATACGCAGTATTTT. Translation: CASSLTAGHTDTQYF. The chain recombines TRBV5-1 with TRBJ2-3, with D tentatively TRBD1 (5 bases). CDR3 length: 15 amino acids. The ends were cut back, 1 base at V and 2 bases at J, with 11 bases in the middle. Germline-derived CDR1 and CDR2 are SGHRS and YFSETQ.

Of note for this clone: The junction does not match germline at one end; this may be a read error. The rearrangement links TRBV3-1 (or the pseudogene TRBV3-2) to TRBJ2-1; 9 bases line up with TRBD1. Germline-derived CDR1 and CDR2 are LGHDT and YNNKEL (reference sequence). The CDR3 contains 13 residues. DNA of the CDR3: TGTGCCAGCAGCCAAGCCACGACAGGGGGACGGCTCTTC. Residues: CASSQATTGGRLF.

The chain links TRBV2 to TRBJ1-6, with 8 bases matching TRBD1. V shed 6 bases and J 10 bases; nucleotides not matched to a gene: 8. Per the germline V gene, CDR1 is SNHLY and CDR2 is FYNNEI. The CDR3 totals 14 residues. The CDR3 bases are TGTGCCAGCAGGGAGACAGGGGAAGCATCACCCCTCCACTTT. Translating it yields CASRETGEASPLHF.

The rearrangement links TRBV24-1 to TRBJ1-3; 11 bases map to TRBD1. CDR3 size: 17 residues. The J segment lost 3 bases and the V segment lost 7 bases, leaving 10 bases of the junction unmatched. Per the germline V gene, CDR1 is KGHDR and CDR2 is SFDVKD. CDR3 nucleotides: TGTGCCACCAGCCCGGGCCCCGGGACAGGGGGTGGAAACACCATATATTTT. It translates to CATSPGPGTGGGNTIYF.

The chain carries TRBV5-1 and TRBJ2-3; 13 bases align to TRBD2. This CDR3 has 18 residues. The germline gives CDR1 SGHRS, CDR2 YFSETQ. Losses at the gene ends were 1 base for V and 2 bases for J; bases not matched to a gene: 7. CDR3 sequence reads: CASSLLGLAGSITDTQYF. The CDR3 DNA is TGCGCCAGCAGCTTGCTGGGACTAGCGGGGAGTATCACAGATACGCAGTATTTT.

The CDR3 is CASGTGTSTDTQYF. CDR3 in DNA: TGTGCCAGTGGAACCGGGACTAGCACAGATACGCAGTATTTT. This rearrangement joins TRBV19 to TRBJ2-3, with a possible D match to TRBD2 (6 bases). Trimming left V 8 bases short and J 0 bases short, with 12 bases between. CDR3 length: 14 amino acids. The germline V gene has CDR1 LNHDA and CDR2 SQIVND (reference sequence). The whole variable domain, filled in from reference TRBV19 and TRBJ2-3, reads DGGITQSPKYLFRKEGQNVTLSCEQNLNHDAMYWYRQDPGQGLRLIYYSQIVNDFQKGDIAEGYSVSREKKESFPLTVTSAQKNPTAFYLCASGTGTSTDTQYFGPGTRLTVL.